This T cell receptor (beta chain) was sequenced during a study of monozygotic twins with inflammatory bowel disease. Study-level findings and limits: Support for a single strong signal or clonotype associated with IBD was absent. IBD patients displayed reduced TCRbeta diversity (inverse Simpson) when set against healthy co-twins.

Points on this clonotype: Its matching antigen is unknown.

Germline V lookup: CDR1 SNHLY, CDR2 FYNNEI. The CDR3 runs to 14 residues. TCRdb reprocessed the 5' RACE reads and keeps a single row for each CDR3 protein, giving no DNA. Seen in this sample are some 200,000 distinct CDR3 sequences; the ten most common clones hold around 1.5%. The source of this sequence is a human donor with ulcerative colitis or Crohn's disease, or a healthy co-twin of an affected twin (not recorded which). Sequenced input: blood. This rearrangement joins TRBV2 to TRBJ2-1; TCRdb's D call of TRBD2 is untestable without DNA. This CDR3 is CASSASGGHNEQFF.